This TCR beta chain was recorded in a study of cytomegalovirus exposure and HLA in healthy donors. About this clone: Its target is unknown.

Study conclusions and caveats: According to the study, around 180 TCR beta chains were cytomegalovirus-associated.

The PCR used 60 Vbeta and 13 Jbeta primers. The protocol was immunoSEQ multiplex PCR, while the TCRdb copy is restricted to in-frame clones and leaves out a portion. This table has more than 100,000 clones, 65% to 80% appearing once. Healthy bone marrow donors made up the cohort. Germline CDR1 MGHRA, CDR2 YSYEKL. Deletions cut 6 bases from V and 0 bases from J, with 9 bases between. CDR3 size: 13 residues. The receptor was isolated from a woman aged 18-35 years in good health and CMV-seronegative. Sequencing input: PBMCs. This chain joins TRBV4-1 and TRBJ2-7; weak D call: TRBD2 (6 bases). The CDR3 sequence: CASSRDSSYEQYF. CDR3 nucleotides: TGCGCCAGCAGTCGGGACTCCTCCTACGAGCAGTACTTC.